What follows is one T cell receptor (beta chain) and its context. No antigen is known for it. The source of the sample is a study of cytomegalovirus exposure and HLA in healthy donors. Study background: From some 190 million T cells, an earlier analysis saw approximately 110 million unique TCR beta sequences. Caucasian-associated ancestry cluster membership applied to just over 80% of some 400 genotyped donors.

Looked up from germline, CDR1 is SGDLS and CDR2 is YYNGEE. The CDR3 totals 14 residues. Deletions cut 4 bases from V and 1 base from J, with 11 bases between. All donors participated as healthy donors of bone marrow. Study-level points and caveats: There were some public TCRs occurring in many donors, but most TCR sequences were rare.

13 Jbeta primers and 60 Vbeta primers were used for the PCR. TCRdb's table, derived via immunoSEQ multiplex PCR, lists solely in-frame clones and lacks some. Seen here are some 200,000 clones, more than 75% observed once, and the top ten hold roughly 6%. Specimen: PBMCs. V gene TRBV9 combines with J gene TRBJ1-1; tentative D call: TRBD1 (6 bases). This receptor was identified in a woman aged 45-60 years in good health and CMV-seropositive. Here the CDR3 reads CASSTPGENTEAFF. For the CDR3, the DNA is TGTGCCAGCAGCACTCCAGGGGAGAACACTGAAGCTTTCTTT.